These T cell receptor beta chains were read from a single sample in a study of STAT5B mutations in CD4+ large granular lymphocyte leukemia. Some clones are missing from TCRdb's copy, which holds only in-frame ones; the method was immunoSEQ multiplex PCR. Here the sample spans tens of thousands of clones, 70% to 90% being singletons. Material for sequencing was CD4+ T cells from blood buffy coats. The receptors come from a human donor in good health. Both conserved end residues are part of each CDR3. Fields, in order: CDR3 protein, CDR3 DNA, V gene, J gene, D gene, clone size. A D gene is named only where the DNA matches it firmly. Not every row has a clone size; where given, it reads once, few, many or a size class.

CDR3aa: CASSEGGPFTEAFF
CDR3nt: TGCGCCAGCAGCGAAGGTGGCCCGTTCACTGAAGCTTTCTTT
v_gene: TRBV5-1
j_gene: TRBJ1-1
d_gene: .
abundance: .

CDR3aa: CASSKEGGKFSGNTIYF
CDR3nt: TGTGCCAGCAGCAAAGAGGGCGGGAAGTTTTCTGGAAACACCATATATTTT
v_gene: TRBV21-1
j_gene: TRBJ1-3
d_gene: .
abundance: .

CDR3aa: CASSQEGQGTFNSPLHF
CDR3nt: TGTGCCAGCAGCCAAGAGGGACAGGGGACCTTTAATTCACCCCTCCACTTT
v_gene: TRBV4-2
j_gene: TRBJ1-6
d_gene: TRBD1
abundance: .

CDR3aa: CSVGGEGLTDTQYF
CDR3nt: TGCAGCGTTGGGGGAGAAGGTCTCACAGATACGCAGTATTTT
v_gene: TRBV29-1
j_gene: TRBJ2-3
d_gene: .
abundance: .

CDR3aa: CASRREQGAYEQYF
CDR3nt: TGTGCCAGCAGGAGGGAACAGGGGGCCTACGAGCAGTACTTC
v_gene: TRBV6-5
j_gene: TRBJ2-7
d_gene: TRBD1
abundance: .

CDR3aa: CASSSLGQALWYTEAFF
CDR3nt: TGTGCCAGCAGCTCCCTAGGACAGGCTTTATGGTACACTGAAGCTTTCTTT
v_gene: TRBV5-6
j_gene: TRBJ1-1
d_gene: TRBD1
abundance: .

CDR3aa: CASTRTGVVETQYF
CDR3nt: TGCGCCAGCACCCGAACAGGGGTCGTGGAGACCCAGTACTTC
v_gene: TRBV5-1
j_gene: TRBJ2-5
d_gene: TRBD1
abundance: .

CDR3aa: CASSEGPDTQYF
CDR3nt: TGTGCCAGCAGTGAAGGTCCAGATACGCAGTATTTT
v_gene: TRBV6-1
j_gene: TRBJ2-3
d_gene: .
abundance: .

CDR3aa: CASSVGAGERYEQYF
CDR3nt: TGTGCCAGCAGCGTAGGAGCGGGAGAACGGTACGAGCAGTACTTC
v_gene: TRBV9
j_gene: TRBJ2-7
d_gene: TRBD2
abundance: few

CDR3aa: CACRTLGLTNEKLFF
CDR3nt: TGTGCCTGTAGAACCCTAGGACTTACTAATGAAAAACTGTTTTTT
v_gene: TRBV30
j_gene: TRBJ1-4
d_gene: .
abundance: .

CDR3aa: CASTPNTGLNTEAFF
CDR3nt: TGCGCCAGCACCCCTAATACAGGCTTAAACACTGAAGCTTTCTTT
v_gene: TRBV5-1
j_gene: TRBJ1-1
d_gene: .
abundance: .

CDR3aa: CASSLETGGSYGYTF
CDR3nt: TGTGCCAGCAGCTTAGAGACAGGGGGGTCATATGGCTACACCTTC
v_gene: TRBV7-9
j_gene: TRBJ1-2
d_gene: TRBD1
abundance: few

CDR3aa: CASSIGTGTSTDTQYF
CDR3nt: TGCGCCAGCAGCATCGGGACAGGGACATCCACAGATACGCAGTATTTT
v_gene: TRBV5-1
j_gene: TRBJ2-3
d_gene: TRBD1
abundance: .

CDR3aa: CASRPQGYEQYF
CDR3nt: TGTGCCAGCAGACCTCAGGGCTACGAGCAGTACTTC
v_gene: TRBV6-6
j_gene: TRBJ2-7
d_gene: .
abundance: .

CDR3aa: CASSPNLGGAYEQYF
CDR3nt: TGTGCCAGCAGCCCAAACTTGGGTGGGGCCTACGAGCAGTACTTC
v_gene: TRBV14
j_gene: TRBJ2-7
d_gene: .
abundance: once

CDR3aa: CASSSGFGNTIYF
CDR3nt: TGTGCCAGCAGCTCAGGCTTTGGAAACACCATATATTTT
v_gene: TRBV7-7
j_gene: TRBJ1-3
d_gene: .
abundance: .

CDR3aa: CASRAGQGTYEQYF
CDR3nt: TGTGCCAGCAGGGCGGGACAGGGTACCTACGAGCAGTACTTC
v_gene: TRBV6-5
j_gene: TRBJ2-7
d_gene: TRBD1
abundance: .

CDR3aa: CASSLFGDPGHTDTQYF
CDR3nt: TGTGCCAGCAGTTTATTTGGGGACCCGGGGCACACAGATACGCAGTATTTT
v_gene: TRBV28
j_gene: TRBJ2-3
d_gene: .
abundance: .

CDR3aa: CASSPEIRADGYTF
CDR3nt: TGTGCCAGCTCACCAGAGATCAGGGCGGATGGCTACACCTTC
v_gene: TRBV18
j_gene: TRBJ1-2
d_gene: .
abundance: .

CDR3aa: CASSLGTSGQETQYF
CDR3nt: TGCGCCAGCAGCTTGGGGACTAGCGGCCAAGAGACCCAGTACTTC
v_gene: TRBV5-1
j_gene: TRBJ2-5
d_gene: TRBD2
abundance: .

CDR3aa: CSVKTELKGNQPQHF
CDR3nt: TGCAGCGTTAAGACGGAATTAAAGGGCAATCAGCCCCAGCATTTT
v_gene: TRBV29-1
j_gene: TRBJ1-5
d_gene: .
abundance: .

CDR3aa: CASSPVGTEDSPLHF
CDR3nt: TGTGCCAGTAGTCCGGTGGGGACAGAGGATTCACCCCTCCACTTT
v_gene: TRBV19
j_gene: TRBJ1-6
d_gene: TRBD1
abundance: few

CDR3aa: CASSFGTSGTSDTQYF
CDR3nt: TGCGCCAGCAGCTTCGGGACTAGCGGGACCTCAGATACGCAGTATTTT
v_gene: TRBV4-3
j_gene: TRBJ2-3
d_gene: TRBD2
abundance: .

CDR3aa: CASSTGGTSPIVEQFF
CDR3nt: TGTGCCAGTAGTACGGGAGGTACTAGCCCCATAGTTGAGCAGTTCTTC
v_gene: TRBV19
j_gene: TRBJ2-1
d_gene: TRBD2
abundance: .

CDR3aa: CASSLTGEDQPQHF
CDR3nt: TGCGCCAGCAGCTTGACAGGGGAAGATCAGCCCCAGCATTTT
v_gene: TRBV5-1
j_gene: TRBJ1-5
d_gene: TRBD1
abundance: .

CDR3aa: CASSGQGQKETQYF
CDR3nt: TGTGCCAGCTCAGGCCAGGGACAGAAAGAGACCCAGTACTTC
v_gene: TRBV18
j_gene: TRBJ2-5
d_gene: TRBD1
abundance: .

CDR3aa: CASSFWTSKSGELFF
CDR3nt: TGTGCCAGCAGCTTCTGGACTAGTAAGTCCGGGGAGCTGTTTTTT
v_gene: TRBV7-2
j_gene: TRBJ2-2
d_gene: TRBD2
abundance: .

CDR3aa: CASTSNQPQHF
CDR3nt: TGTGCCAGCACTTCTAATCAGCCCCAGCATTTT
v_gene: TRBV28
j_gene: TRBJ1-5
d_gene: .
abundance: once

CDR3aa: CASSQTYEQYF
CDR3nt: TGTGCCAGCAGCCAGACCTACGAGCAGTACTTC
v_gene: TRBV2
j_gene: TRBJ2-7
d_gene: .
abundance: .

CDR3aa: CASSPSIRVSGNTIYF
CDR3nt: TGTGCCAGCTCACCCTCGATCCGGGTCTCTGGAAACACCATATATTTT
v_gene: TRBV18
j_gene: TRBJ1-3
d_gene: .
abundance: .

CDR3aa: CASESRARSQFF
CDR3nt: TGTGCCAGCGAGTCCCGGGCCCGATCCCAGTTCTTC
v_gene: TRBV6-5
j_gene: TRBJ2-1
d_gene: .
abundance: .

CDR3aa: CASSLGGNTGELFF
CDR3nt: TGTGCCAGCAGCTTAGGAGGGAACACCGGGGAGCTGTTTTTT
v_gene: TRBV11-3
j_gene: TRBJ2-2
d_gene: .
abundance: once

CDR3aa: CASSPPQPMNTEAFF
CDR3nt: TGTGCCAGCTCACCACCACAGCCGATGAACACTGAAGCTTTCTTT
v_gene: TRBV18
j_gene: TRBJ1-1
d_gene: .
abundance: .

CDR3aa: CASSPGLAIKTQYF
CDR3nt: TGTGCCAGCAGCCCAGGACTAGCGATTAAGACCCAGTACTTC
v_gene: TRBV11-3
j_gene: TRBJ2-5
d_gene: TRBD2
abundance: .

CDR3aa: CASRDPTGSNTIYF
CDR3nt: TGCGCCAGCCGGGATCCGACAGGGTCGAACACCATATATTTT
v_gene: TRBV5-1
j_gene: TRBJ1-3
d_gene: TRBD1
abundance: .

CDR3aa: CASSLARGAEAFF
CDR3nt: TGTGCCAGCAGCTTAGCGCGAGGGGCTGAAGCTTTCTTT
v_gene: TRBV7-2
j_gene: TRBJ1-1
d_gene: .
abundance: .

CDR3aa: CASSRRFYGYTF
CDR3nt: TGTGCCAGCAGCCGACGGTTCTATGGCTACACCTTC
v_gene: TRBV4-2
j_gene: TRBJ1-2
d_gene: .
abundance: few

CDR3aa: CASSLGQGADTEAFF
CDR3nt: TGTGCCAGCAGCTTAGGGCAGGGGGCGGACACTGAAGCTTTCTTT
v_gene: TRBV11-2
j_gene: TRBJ1-1
d_gene: TRBD1
abundance: .

CDR3aa: CASSLAAGGSNGELFF
CDR3nt: TGCGCCAGCAGCTTGGCGGCAGGGGGCTCAAACGGGGAGCTGTTTTTT
v_gene: TRBV5-1
j_gene: TRBJ2-2
d_gene: TRBD1
abundance: .

CDR3aa: CASSVLGWHEQFF
CDR3nt: TGTGCCAGCAGCGTTCTCGGGTGGCATGAGCAGTTCTTC
v_gene: TRBV9
j_gene: TRBJ2-1
d_gene: .
abundance: once

CDR3aa: CASSAPRGLGETQYF
CDR3nt: TGTGCCAGCAGTGCACCACGGGGACTAGGCGAGACCCAGTACTTC
v_gene: TRBV6-1
j_gene: TRBJ2-5
d_gene: TRBD2
abundance: once

CDR3aa: CASRDRQANEKLFF
CDR3nt: TGTGCCAGCAGGGACCGACAGGCCAATGAAAAACTGTTTTTT
v_gene: TRBV2
j_gene: TRBJ1-4
d_gene: .
abundance: once

CDR3aa: CASSGTGPEKLFF
CDR3nt: TGTGCCAGCAGTGGGACAGGGCCTGAAAAACTGTTTTTT
v_gene: TRBV28
j_gene: TRBJ1-4
d_gene: TRBD1
abundance: .

CDR3aa: CASSLEAAGISYEQYF
CDR3nt: TGTGCCAGCAGCTTAGAGGCCGCAGGTATCTCCTACGAGCAGTACTTC
v_gene: TRBV7-9
j_gene: TRBJ2-7
d_gene: .
abundance: .

CDR3aa: CASRIGLAGYNEQFF
CDR3nt: TGTGCCAGTAGAATCGGACTAGCGGGGTACAATGAGCAGTTCTTC
v_gene: TRBV19
j_gene: TRBJ2-1
d_gene: TRBD2
abundance: .

CDR3aa: CASSQELGGVQGVNYGYTF
CDR3nt: TGTGCCAGCAGCCAAGAATTAGGTGGGGTACAGGGAGTCAACTATGGCTACACCTTC
v_gene: TRBV4-2
j_gene: TRBJ1-2
d_gene: .
abundance: .

CDR3aa: CASSSGTASGANVLTF
CDR3nt: TGTGCCAGCAGTTCCGGGACAGCCTCTGGGGCCAACGTCCTGACTTTC
v_gene: TRBV28
j_gene: TRBJ2-6
d_gene: TRBD1
abundance: .

CDR3aa: CASSLGRWTGELFF
CDR3nt: TGTGCCAGCAGCTTAGGTCGGTGGACCGGGGAGCTGTTTTTT
v_gene: TRBV11-2
j_gene: TRBJ2-2
d_gene: .
abundance: .

CDR3aa: CASSRPRGQPNGELFF
CDR3nt: TGTGCCAGTAGTCGCCCCCGTGGACAGCCCAATGGGGAACTGTTTTTT
v_gene: TRBV19
j_gene: TRBJ1-4
d_gene: .
abundance: .

CDR3aa: CASSFGGDTGELFF
CDR3nt: TGTGCCAGCAGCTTCGGGGGGGACACCGGGGAGCTGTTTTTT
v_gene: TRBV11-2
j_gene: TRBJ2-2
d_gene: TRBD2
abundance: .

CDR3aa: CASSSLLAGGQGEQFF
CDR3nt: TGCGCCAGCAGCTCACTCCTAGCGGGGGGGCAGGGTGAGCAGTTCTTC
v_gene: TRBV5-1
j_gene: TRBJ2-1
d_gene: TRBD2
abundance: .

CDR3aa: CASSSGQGEMGYTF
CDR3nt: TGTGCCAGCAGTTCCGGGCAGGGCGAGATGGGCTACACCTTC
v_gene: TRBV6-5
j_gene: TRBJ1-2
d_gene: .
abundance: .

CDR3aa: CASSRLAGGYNEQFF
CDR3nt: TGTGCCAGCAGCCGACTAGCGGGAGGGTACAATGAGCAGTTCTTC
v_gene: TRBV13
j_gene: TRBJ2-1
d_gene: TRBD2
abundance: .

CDR3aa: CASSLGLADTDTQYF
CDR3nt: TGTGCCAGCAGCTTGGGACTAGCGGATACAGATACGCAGTATTTT
v_gene: TRBV5-4
j_gene: TRBJ2-3
d_gene: TRBD2
abundance: once

CDR3aa: CASSSLGGSGNTIYF
CDR3nt: TGTGCCAGCAGTTCCTTAGGGGGATCTGGAAACACCATATATTTT
v_gene: TRBV28
j_gene: TRBJ1-3
d_gene: .
abundance: .

CDR3aa: CASSPDGGNGELFF
CDR3nt: TGTGCCAGCTCACCGGACGGGGGGAACGGGGAGCTGTTTTTT
v_gene: TRBV18
j_gene: TRBJ2-2
d_gene: TRBD2
abundance: .

CDR3aa: CAISESTGLDTQYF
CDR3nt: TGTGCCATCAGTGAGTCGACTGGGTTAGATACGCAGTATTTT
v_gene: TRBV10-3
j_gene: TRBJ2-3
d_gene: .
abundance: once

CDR3aa: CSVTSGWGGTAIQYF
CDR3nt: TGCAGCGTTACTTCTGGCTGGGGGGGGACGGCCATTCAGTACTTC
v_gene: TRBV29-1
j_gene: TRBJ2-4
d_gene: TRBD2
abundance: .

CDR3aa: CASSLDVEENYGYTF
CDR3nt: TGTGCCAGCAGCTTGGATGTAGAAGAGAACTATGGCTACACCTTC
v_gene: TRBV5-4
j_gene: TRBJ1-2
d_gene: .
abundance: once

CDR3aa: CASSPRDRDDYEQYF
CDR3nt: TGTGCCAGCAGTCCCCGGGACAGGGACGACTACGAGCAGTACTTC
v_gene: TRBV6-5
j_gene: TRBJ2-7
d_gene: TRBD1
abundance: .